This is a list of T cell receptor beta chains from one sample in a study of radiotherapy plus CTLA-4 blockade in lung cancer. Measured with immunoSEQ multiplex PCR; TCRdb has only the in-frame clones, and not every one. The sample carries about 59,000 clones, under 75% recorded once. Source: peripheral blood, taken from a patient treated with radiotherapy plus ipilimumab. These receptors all stem from a human donor with non-small cell lung cancer whose response to radiotherapy plus ipilimumab could not be evaluated. CDR3s include the opening cysteine and the closing phenylalanine or tryptophan.

v_call	j_call	cdr3_aa
TRBV6-5	TRBJ1-1	CASSEQGITEAFF
TRBV7-9	TRBJ2-5	CASSATSGQETQYF
TRBV19	TRBJ2-2	CASSMVQGTGFGNTGELFF
TRBV18	TRBJ2-2	CASSPLYTGELFF
TRBV10-3	TRBJ1-3	CAINPGLGNTIYF
TRBV11-2	TRBJ2-3	CASSLTVTSTDTQYF
TRBV5-1	TRBJ1-6	CASSLGRQGNSPLHF
TRBV5-1	TRBJ2-7	CASSLVSGVAYEQYF
TRBV4-1	TRBJ2-7	CASSKTRLADVYEQYF
TRBV2	TRBJ1-1	CASSVGALNTEAFF
TRBV15	TRBJ2-2	CATSRGRTTGELFF
TRBV5-5	TRBJ2-7	CASSQLAGGAYEQYF
TRBV27	TRBJ1-5	CASTEGTGHQPQHF
TRBV7-2	TRBJ2-7	CASTPQNSDYEQYF
TRBV29-1	TRBJ2-5	CSVVDREETQYF
TRBV6-5	TRBJ2-5	CASSAVSRRETQYF
TRBV5-6	TRBJ1-2	CASSYTPGTAYTF
TRBV11-2	TRBJ2-2	CASSHGRGGRTGELFF
TRBV7-3	TRBJ1-2	CASSPGTGRGYTF
TRBV9	TRBJ2-7	CASSVAVGQQYF
TRBV6-1	-	CASTHGITYEQYF
TRBV5-1	TRBJ2-3	CASSVPLGGDTQYF
TRBV5-4	TRBJ2-1	CASNQEAGLYNEQFF
TRBV5-1	TRBJ1-1	CASSKLQGGNTEAFF
TRBV29-1	TRBJ2-2	CSVEAPYGGTGELFF
TRBV6-5	TRBJ1-3	CASSYSIPGGTIYF
TRBV2	TRBJ2-2	CASSFDGRGTGELFF
TRBV6-1	TRBJ1-2	CASSEAGTGTVLGYTF
TRBV9	TRBJ2-5	CASSVGASGRYETQYF
TRBV28	TRBJ2-7	CASSFLSYRGRYEQYF
TRBV6-6	TRBJ2-7	CASSLDSRSEQYF
TRBV5-1	TRBJ2-6	CASSREAWSGANVLTF
TRBV5-4	TRBJ2-7	CASSSGTSPDGEQYF
TRBV25-1	TRBJ2-7	CASSDRTSGSYEQYF
TRBV6-5	TRBJ2-7	CASSYRTGQPYEQYF